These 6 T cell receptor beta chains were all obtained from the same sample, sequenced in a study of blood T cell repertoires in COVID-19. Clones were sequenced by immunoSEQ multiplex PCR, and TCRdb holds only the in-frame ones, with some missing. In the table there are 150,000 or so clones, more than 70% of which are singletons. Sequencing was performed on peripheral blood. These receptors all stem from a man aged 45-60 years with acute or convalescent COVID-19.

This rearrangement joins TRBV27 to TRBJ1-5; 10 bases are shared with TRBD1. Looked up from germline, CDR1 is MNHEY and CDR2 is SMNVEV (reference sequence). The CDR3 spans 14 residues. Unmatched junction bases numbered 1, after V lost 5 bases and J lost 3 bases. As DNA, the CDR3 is TGTGCCAGCAGTCGACAGGGGGCCAATCAGCCCCAGCATTTT. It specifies CASSRQGANQPQHF.

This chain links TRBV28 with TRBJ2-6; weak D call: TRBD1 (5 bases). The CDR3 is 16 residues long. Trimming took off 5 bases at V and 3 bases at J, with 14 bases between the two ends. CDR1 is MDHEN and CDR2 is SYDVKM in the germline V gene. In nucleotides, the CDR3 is TGTGCCAGCAGTGGCCCAGGGCTATATGGGGCCAACGTCCTGACTTTC. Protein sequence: CASSGPGLYGANVLTF.

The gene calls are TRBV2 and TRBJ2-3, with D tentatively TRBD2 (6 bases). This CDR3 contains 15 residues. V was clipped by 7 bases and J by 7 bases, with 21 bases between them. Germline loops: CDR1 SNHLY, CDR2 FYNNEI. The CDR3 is CASTWGVGRSYTQYF. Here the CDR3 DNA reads TGTGCCAGCACCTGGGGGGTCGGCCGAAGTTATACGCAGTATTTT.

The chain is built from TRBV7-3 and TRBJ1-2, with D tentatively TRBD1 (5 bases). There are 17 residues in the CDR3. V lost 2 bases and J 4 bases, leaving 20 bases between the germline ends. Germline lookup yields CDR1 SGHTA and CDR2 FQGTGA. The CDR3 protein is CASSLAGGEDGGYGYTF. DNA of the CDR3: TGTGCCAGCAGCTTAGCGGGGGGTGAGGACGGCGGCTATGGCTACACCTTC.

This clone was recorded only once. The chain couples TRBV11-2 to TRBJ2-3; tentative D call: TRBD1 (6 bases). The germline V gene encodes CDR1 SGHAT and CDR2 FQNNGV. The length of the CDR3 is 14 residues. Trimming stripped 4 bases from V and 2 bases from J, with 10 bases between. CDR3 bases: TGTGCCAGCAGCTCCGACAGGTACACAGATACGCAGTATTTT. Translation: CASSSDRYTDTQYF.

CDR3: CASSLVSGGSYEQYF. In nucleotides, the CDR3 is TGTGCCAGCAGCTTGGTTAGCGGGGGCTCCTACGAGCAGTACTTC. This chain links TRBV5-4 with TRBJ2-7, with 9 positions matching TRBD2. The CDR3 totals 15 residues. The J segment lost 0 bases and the V segment lost 0 bases, leaving 1 base of the junction unmatched. CDR1 and CDR2 (germline): SGHNT, YYREEE (reference sequence).